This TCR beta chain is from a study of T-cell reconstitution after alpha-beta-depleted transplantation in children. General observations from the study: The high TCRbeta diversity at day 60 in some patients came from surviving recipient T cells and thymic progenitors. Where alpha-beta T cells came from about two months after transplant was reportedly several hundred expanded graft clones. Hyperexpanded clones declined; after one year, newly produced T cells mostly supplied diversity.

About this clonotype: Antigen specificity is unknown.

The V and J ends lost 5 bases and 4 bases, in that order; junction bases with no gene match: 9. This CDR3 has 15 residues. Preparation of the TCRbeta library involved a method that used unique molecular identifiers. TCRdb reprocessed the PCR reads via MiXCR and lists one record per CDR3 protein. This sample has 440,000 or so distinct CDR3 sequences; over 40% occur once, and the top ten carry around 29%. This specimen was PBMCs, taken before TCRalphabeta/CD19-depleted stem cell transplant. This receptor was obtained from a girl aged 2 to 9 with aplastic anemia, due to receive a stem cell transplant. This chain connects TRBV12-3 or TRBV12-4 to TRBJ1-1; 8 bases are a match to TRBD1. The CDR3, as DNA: TGTGCCAGCAGTCCCCAACAGGGGGGGAGCACTGAAGCTTTCTTT. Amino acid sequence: CASSPQQGGSTEAFF.